This T cell receptor (beta chain) was sequenced during a study of identical twins. TCRdb reprocessed the 5' RACE reads via MiXCR and lists one record per CDR3 protein. Among some 590,000 distinct CDR3 sequences listed, approximately 10% were seen once. Every one of the donors was a healthy Caucasian. This clonotype occurred a few times. Antigen unknown. Study-level points and caveats: Analyses of zero insertions could, in part, be confounded by invariant MAIT and iNKT cells. It was out-of-frame TCR alpha sharing in monozygotic twins that models underestimated.

This sample was also put to use in a study of yellow fever vaccine responses in identical twins.

This TCR derives from a woman aged 18-29 years in good health. The sequenced material came from PBMCs.

The CDR3 DNA reads as TGTGCCAGCAGCCAAGAGTGGGACAGCTCCTACGAGCAGTACTTC. This encodes CASSQEWDSSYEQYF. This sequence joins TRBV4-2 and TRBJ2-7; 7 positions match TRBD1. Trimming removed 0 bases from V and 0 bases from J; junction bases left unmatched: 2. The V gene's germline CDR1 is LGHNA and CDR2 YNFKEQ. This CDR3 contains 15 residues.